Shown below are 15 T cell receptor beta chains from a single sample sequenced in a study of T cells in Graves' hyperthyroidism and ophthalmopathy. TCR beta CDR3 region amplification was performed from RNA transcripts. Researchers ran a first-round RT-PCR on the TCR CDR3 using the HTBI primer set. TCRdb passed the multiplex PCR reads through MiXCR, listing each CDR3 protein once. The sample contains approximately 360,000 distinct CDR3 sequences, 20% to 25% of which appear only once. Sequencing used blood. The receptors here all came from a man over 45 with Graves' hyperthyroidism.

This clonotype was seen more than once but under ten times. Here the CDR3 DNA reads TGTGCCAGCAGTGTAGGACTAGCAGGTGATGAGTACTTC. Protein: CASSVGLAGDEYF. The rearrangement links TRBV12-3 or TRBV12-4 to TRBJ2-5; 8 bases fit TRBD2. The V segment lost 5 bases and the J segment 12 bases; nucleotides outside the gene matches: 11. The CDR3 runs 13 residues.

Only a few counts were recorded for this clonotype. The rearrangement links TRBV9 to TRBJ2-1, with D perhaps matching TRBD2 (6 bases). CDR3 length equals 15 residues. Trimming removed 4 bases at V and 3 bases at J, with 14 bases between. The germline V gene encodes CDR1 SGDLS and CDR2 YYNGEE. DNA of the CDR3: TGTGCCAGCAGCCTAGGGACTGGGAACTACAATGAGCAGTTCTTC. Protein sequence: CASSLGTGNYNEQFF.

The chain links TRBV5-1 to TRBJ2-2, with 7 bases fitting TRBD1. Per germline, CDR1 SGHRS and CDR2 YFSETQ. This CDR3 is built from 15 residues. With V trimmed by 0 bases and J by 7 bases, 6 bases remained unmatched. The CDR3 DNA follows: TGCGCCAGCAGCTTGGTGGCAGGGGGAGACGGGGAGCTGTTTTTT. This encodes CASSLVAGGDGELFF. Complete variable domain (other parts from reference TRBV5-1 and TRBJ2-2): KAGVTQTPRYLIKTRGQQVTLSCSPISGHRSVSWYQQTPGQGLQFLFEYFSETQRNKGNFPGRFSGRQFSNSRSEMNVSTLELGDSALYLCASSLVAGGDGELFFGEGSRLTVL.

The chain uses TRBV27 and TRBJ2-3; 14 bases are a match to TRBD2. The CDR3 length is 17 residues. Germline V CDR1 and CDR2: MNHEY, SMNVEV (reference sequence). Trimming removed 4 bases from V and 5 bases from J; junction bases left unmatched: 8. In DNA, the CDR3 is TGTGCCAGCAGTTCCAGACTAGCGGGAGGGCCACGAGATACGCAGTATTTT. Its translation is CASSSRLAGGPRDTQYF.

This sequence joins TRBV6-9 and TRBJ2-6; D is possibly TRBD2 (5 bases). Trimming took off 3 bases at V and 2 bases at J, with 20 bases between the two ends. Germline CDR1 MNHGY, CDR2 SVAAGI. The CDR3 is made up of 19 amino acids. The CDR3 loop reads CASSYGPTVAKTGANVLTF. CDR3 coding DNA: TGTGCCAGCAGTTACGGCCCAACGGTAGCGAAAACTGGGGCCAACGTCCTGACTTTC.

Many counts were recorded for this clonotype. The V call is TRBV5-1, the J call TRBJ2-1, with a tentative D call TRBD1 (5 bases). The V end lost 0 bases, the J end lost 7 bases, and 11 bases lay between the germline ends. This CDR3 region has 14 residues. The germline V gene has CDR1 SGHRS and CDR2 YFSETQ. The CDR3 region is CASSLGQTVNEQFF. As DNA, the CDR3 is TGCGCCAGCAGCTTGGGACAGACTGTAAATGAGCAGTTCTTC.

The table lists this clonotype with many counts. The J gene is TRBJ2-7, the V gene TRBV5-1, with 7 bases aligning to TRBD2. Germline V gives CDR1 SGHRS, CDR2 YFSETQ. V was pared by 4 bases and J by 1 base, with 8 bases of the junction left unmatched. The CDR3 totals 15 residues. CDR3: CASSPGGAGSYEQYF. CDR3 sequence (DNA): TGCGCCAGCAGCCCTGGAGGAGCGGGGTCCTACGAGCAGTACTTC.

The J gene is TRBJ1-5, the V gene TRBV6-2 or TRBV6-3; the match to TRBD1 covers 7 bases. The ends lost 5 bases at V and 3 bases at J; junction bases unmatched: 10. The length of the CDR3 is 16 residues. Germline CDR1 MNHEY, CDR2 SVGEGT. CDR3 in amino acids: CASSRLGRGYNQPQHF. Here the CDR3 DNA reads TGTGCCAGCAGTAGATTGGGCAGGGGGTACAATCAGCCCCAGCATTTT.

Ten or more counts support this clonotype. The chain links TRBV12-3 or TRBV12-4 to TRBJ2-1; D ambiguous. V was trimmed by 5 bases and J by 13 bases, leaving 15 bases between them. The CDR3 spans 12 residues. CDR3 in DNA: TGTGCCAGCAGTCATACAGCCTCGGAACAGTTCTTC. Amino acids: CASSHTASEQFF.

The chain combines TRBV11-3 with TRBJ1-1; tentative D call: TRBD1 (5 bases). This CDR3 comprises 16 residues. Between the trimmed V and J ends, which lost 4 bases and 5 bases, there was a span of 20 bases. Germline V gene lookup returns CDR1 SGHNT and CDR2 YENEEA. This CDR3 is CASSSRFPGPPTEAFF. CDR3 sequence (DNA): TGTGCCAGCAGCTCCAGATTCCCGGGGCCTCCAACTGAAGCTTTCTTT. The full variable domain, in which reference TRBV11-3 and TRBJ1-1 provide the parts outside the CDR3, is EAGVVQSPRYKIIEKKQPVAFWCNPISGHNTLYWYLQNLGQGPELLIRYENEEAVDDSQLPKDRFSAERLKGVDSTLKIQPAELGDSAVYLCASSSRFPGPPTEAFFGQGTRLTVV.

The chain uses TRBV7-9 and TRBJ1-6, with a weak D call TRBD1 (5 bases). CDR3 length: 17 amino acids. V was pared by 2 bases and J by 10 bases, with 21 bases between. The germline V gene encodes CDR1 SEHNR and CDR2 FQNEAQ (reference sequence). Written as DNA, the CDR3 is TGTGCCAGCAGCTTATCAACGCGTCTGGTGGGGGGGTCACCCCTCCACTTT. Protein product: CASSLSTRLVGGSPLHF.

This clonotype was detected a few times. This chain joins TRBV5-1 and TRBJ2-2; 8 bases line up with TRBD2. V trimming: 1 base; J trimming: 3 bases; junction bases outside the gene matches: 2. The length of the CDR3 is 15 residues. Per germline, CDR1 SGHRS and CDR2 YFSETQ. This CDR3 reads CASSLTSGYTGELFF. Here the CDR3 DNA reads TGCGCCAGCAGCTTGACTAGCGGCTACACCGGGGAGCTGTTTTTT.

This clonotype was counted at least ten times. The rearrangement uses TRBV24-1 and TRBJ2-3; 9 nucleotides align to TRBD2. The germline V gene encodes CDR1 KGHDR and CDR2 SFDVKD. CDR3 length equals 16 residues. The V segment lost 3 bases and the J segment 2 bases; nucleotides outside the gene matches: 5. DNA of the CDR3: TGTGCCACCAGTGATCCCTTAGCGGGAGCCACAGATACGCAGTATTTT. As protein: CATSDPLAGATDTQYF.

This clonotype was seen ten or more times. The chain links TRBV6-1 to TRBJ2-5; TRBD1 aligns across 8 bases. The length of the CDR3 is 11 residues. Germline loops: CDR1 MNHNS, CDR2 SASEGT. Trimming removed 10 bases from V and 9 bases from J; junction bases left unmatched: 7. CDR3 in amino acids: CATEQGVAQYF. The CDR3 region has the DNA TGTGCCACCGAACAGGGGGTGGCCCAGTACTTC.

Only a few counts were recorded for this clonotype. The chain recombines TRBV5-1 with TRBJ2-5; D remains ambiguous. The V gene's germline CDR1 is SGHRS and CDR2 YFSETQ. Trimming shortened V by 7 bases and J by 6 bases, and 16 bases separated the two germline ends. CDR3 length: 13 residues. CDR3 nucleotide sequence: TGCGCCAGCGGCGATGGGGTGGGCAAGACCCAGTACTTC. It translates to CASGDGVGKTQYF.